Below, 3 T cell receptor beta chains from the same sample are listed, as sequenced in a study of CD8 T cells in Susac syndrome. Random hexamers served to reverse transcribe roughly 0.45 to 1 ug RNA. TCRdb re-analysed the immunoSEQ multiplex PCR reads in MiXCR, keeping a single row per CDR3 protein. The sample consists of 95,000 to 150,000 distinct CDR3 sequences, under 96% of them appearing once. Material: CD4+ T cells from PBMCs. These receptors were obtained from a human donor with Susac syndrome.

CDR3 nucleotide sequence: TGTGCCACCAGCAGAACCCCCTACGGGGGGCAGACCCAGTACTTC. Its protein is CATSRTPYGGQTQYF. This chain uses TRBV15 with TRBJ2-5; weak D call: TRBD2 (7 bases). V was trimmed by 2 bases and J by 6 bases, leaving 16 bases between them. The CDR3 has 15 residues. Per the germline V gene, CDR1 is LNHNV and CDR2 is YYDKDF (reference sequence).

This chain connects TRBV5-4 to TRBJ2-6, with D unclear. The CDR3 is 15 amino acids. V was cut by 4 bases and J by 3 bases, with 11 bases left in between. Germline CDR1 and CDR2: SGHNT and YYREEE (reference sequence). DNA for the CDR3: TGTGCCAGCAGCCCTCCTGGGCTTGGGGCCAACGTCCTGACTTTC. Its protein is CASSPPGLGANVLTF.

V and J are TRBV29-1 and TRBJ2-5; D is possibly TRBD1 (5 bases). Germline assignment: CDR1 SQVTM and CDR2 ANQGSEA. V was clipped by 4 bases and J by 4 bases, with 13 bases between them. The CDR3 is made up of 13 amino acids. CDR3 sequence: CSVGQGLRETQYF. For the CDR3, the DNA is TGCAGCGTTGGGCAGGGCTTGCGAGAGACCCAGTACTTC.